Below are 11 T cell receptor beta chains sequenced from a single sample in a study of cytotoxic CD8 clonotypes in ibrutinib-treated CLL. Generated by immunoSEQ multiplex PCR, the TCRdb table keeps only in-frame clones and is missing some. The profile covers roughly 250,000 clones, with roughly 70% appearing a single time and approximately 15% taken by the ten largest. The specimen comprised PBMCs, sampled after 24 months of ibrutinib treatment. These receptors were taken from a human donor with chronic lymphocytic leukemia.

The chain joins TRBV6-5 to TRBJ2-5; no clear D. The CDR3 has 15 amino acids. Germline CDR1 MNHEY, CDR2 SVGAGI. Between the trimmed V and J ends, which lost 2 bases and 2 bases, there was a span of 12 bases. Here the CDR3 DNA reads TGTGCCAGCAGTTACCAATATGGTCTACAAGAGACCCAGTACTTC. It encodes CASSYQYGLQETQYF.

This rearrangement joins TRBV19 to TRBJ2-5; possibly TRBD1 for D (6 bases). V lost 5 bases, J lost 2 bases, and 15 bases lay in between. The CDR3 is 15 amino acids. Germline V CDR1 and CDR2: LNHDA, SQIVND (reference sequence). This CDR3 reads CASSPGTTLQETQYF. The CDR3 DNA follows: TGTGCCAGTAGTCCCGGGACAACCCTTCAAGAGACCCAGTACTTC.

The rearrangement links TRBV18 to TRBJ2-1; no firm D call. The CDR3 runs to 12 residues. The germline V and J ends were trimmed by 8 bases and 3 bases, with 8 bases remaining between them. Germline V gives CDR1 KGHSH, CDR2 LQKENI. DNA for the CDR3: TGTGCCAGCGCTACAGACTACAATGAGCAGTTCTTC. Residues: CASATDYNEQFF.

V usage is TRBV7-8 and J usage is TRBJ2-5; D is ambiguous. CDR3 length equals 17 residues. With 5 bases removed from V and 2 bases from J, the gap between germline ends came to 21 bases. Germline V gene data show CDR1 as SGHVS and CDR2 as FQNEAQ. The CDR3 DNA reads TGTGCCAGCAGCATCCCCTCGAGAACTTTCCTACAAGAGACCCAGTACTTC. Protein sequence: CASSIPSRTFLQETQYF.

Here the CDR3 reads CSATGDGEQYF. DNA of the CDR3: TGCAGCGCGACAGGGGATGGCGAGCAGTACTTC. This rearrangement joins TRBV29-1 to TRBJ2-7, with TRBD1 matching 8 bases. The germline V gene has CDR1 SQVTM and CDR2 ANQGSEA. CDR3 length: 11 amino acids. V was clipped by 7 bases and J by 6 bases; unmatched bases: 5.

For the CDR3, the DNA is TGTGCCAGCAGCTTAGATCGGGGAAATGAGCAGTTCTTC. Encoded protein: CASSLDRGNEQFF. This chain uses TRBV7-9 with TRBJ2-1; TRBD2 might be the D (5 bases). Germline V gives CDR1 SEHNR, CDR2 FQNEAQ (reference sequence). This CDR3 region has 13 residues. V dropped 1 base and J dropped 7 bases, with 8 bases sitting between them.

V is TRBV18 and J is TRBJ1-1; 7 bases align to TRBD1. Germline V lookup: CDR1 KGHSH, CDR2 LQKENI. The CDR3 runs to 14 residues. J gave up 4 bases and V 1 base, and 3 bases lay outside the gene matches. As DNA, the CDR3 is TGTGCCAGCTCACCACTGGGGACAGCCACTGAAGCTTTCTTT. It translates to CASSPLGTATEAFF.

This clone was seen just once. The chain has TRBV5-1 and TRBJ1-4, with a tentative D call TRBD1 (5 bases). V was clipped by 4 bases and J by 4 bases, with 17 bases between them. The CDR3 is made up of 16 amino acids. Germline V lookup: CDR1 SGHRS, CDR2 YFSETQ. The CDR3 nucleotides are TGCGCCAGCAGCGCGGATGTGGGGCTTGATAATGAAAAACTGTTTTTT. It is translated as CASSADVGLDNEKLFF.

The rearrangement joins TRBV21-1 to TRBJ1-4. TRBV21-1 is assigned pseudogene status. The CDR3 length is 17 residues. The CDR3 loop reads CASSNRAGHKTNEKLFF. CDR3 coding DNA: TGTGCCAGCAGCAATCGGGCCGGCCATAAAACGAATGAAAAACTGTTTTTT.

V and J are TRBV5-6 and TRBJ2-5; TRBD1 matches 9 bases. The trim removed 2 bases at V and 2 bases at J, leaving 7 bases unmatched. Germline CDR1 SGHDT, CDR2 YYEEEE. There are 16 residues in the CDR3. The CDR3 region is CASSFSLTGGQETQYF. CDR3 sequence (DNA): TGTGCCAGCAGCTTCTCCTTGACAGGGGGACAAGAGACCCAGTACTTC.

J is TRBJ2-3 and V is TRBV4-2, with TRBD2 matching over 9 bases. From germline, CDR1 is LGHNA and CDR2 YNFKEQ. V lost 4 bases and J lost 2; bases outside the gene matches: 7. The CDR3 covers 16 residues. For the CDR3, the DNA is TGTGCCAGCAGCCCGTCTAGCGGGATATTCACAGATACGCAGTATTTT. Its protein product is CASSPSSGIFTDTQYF.